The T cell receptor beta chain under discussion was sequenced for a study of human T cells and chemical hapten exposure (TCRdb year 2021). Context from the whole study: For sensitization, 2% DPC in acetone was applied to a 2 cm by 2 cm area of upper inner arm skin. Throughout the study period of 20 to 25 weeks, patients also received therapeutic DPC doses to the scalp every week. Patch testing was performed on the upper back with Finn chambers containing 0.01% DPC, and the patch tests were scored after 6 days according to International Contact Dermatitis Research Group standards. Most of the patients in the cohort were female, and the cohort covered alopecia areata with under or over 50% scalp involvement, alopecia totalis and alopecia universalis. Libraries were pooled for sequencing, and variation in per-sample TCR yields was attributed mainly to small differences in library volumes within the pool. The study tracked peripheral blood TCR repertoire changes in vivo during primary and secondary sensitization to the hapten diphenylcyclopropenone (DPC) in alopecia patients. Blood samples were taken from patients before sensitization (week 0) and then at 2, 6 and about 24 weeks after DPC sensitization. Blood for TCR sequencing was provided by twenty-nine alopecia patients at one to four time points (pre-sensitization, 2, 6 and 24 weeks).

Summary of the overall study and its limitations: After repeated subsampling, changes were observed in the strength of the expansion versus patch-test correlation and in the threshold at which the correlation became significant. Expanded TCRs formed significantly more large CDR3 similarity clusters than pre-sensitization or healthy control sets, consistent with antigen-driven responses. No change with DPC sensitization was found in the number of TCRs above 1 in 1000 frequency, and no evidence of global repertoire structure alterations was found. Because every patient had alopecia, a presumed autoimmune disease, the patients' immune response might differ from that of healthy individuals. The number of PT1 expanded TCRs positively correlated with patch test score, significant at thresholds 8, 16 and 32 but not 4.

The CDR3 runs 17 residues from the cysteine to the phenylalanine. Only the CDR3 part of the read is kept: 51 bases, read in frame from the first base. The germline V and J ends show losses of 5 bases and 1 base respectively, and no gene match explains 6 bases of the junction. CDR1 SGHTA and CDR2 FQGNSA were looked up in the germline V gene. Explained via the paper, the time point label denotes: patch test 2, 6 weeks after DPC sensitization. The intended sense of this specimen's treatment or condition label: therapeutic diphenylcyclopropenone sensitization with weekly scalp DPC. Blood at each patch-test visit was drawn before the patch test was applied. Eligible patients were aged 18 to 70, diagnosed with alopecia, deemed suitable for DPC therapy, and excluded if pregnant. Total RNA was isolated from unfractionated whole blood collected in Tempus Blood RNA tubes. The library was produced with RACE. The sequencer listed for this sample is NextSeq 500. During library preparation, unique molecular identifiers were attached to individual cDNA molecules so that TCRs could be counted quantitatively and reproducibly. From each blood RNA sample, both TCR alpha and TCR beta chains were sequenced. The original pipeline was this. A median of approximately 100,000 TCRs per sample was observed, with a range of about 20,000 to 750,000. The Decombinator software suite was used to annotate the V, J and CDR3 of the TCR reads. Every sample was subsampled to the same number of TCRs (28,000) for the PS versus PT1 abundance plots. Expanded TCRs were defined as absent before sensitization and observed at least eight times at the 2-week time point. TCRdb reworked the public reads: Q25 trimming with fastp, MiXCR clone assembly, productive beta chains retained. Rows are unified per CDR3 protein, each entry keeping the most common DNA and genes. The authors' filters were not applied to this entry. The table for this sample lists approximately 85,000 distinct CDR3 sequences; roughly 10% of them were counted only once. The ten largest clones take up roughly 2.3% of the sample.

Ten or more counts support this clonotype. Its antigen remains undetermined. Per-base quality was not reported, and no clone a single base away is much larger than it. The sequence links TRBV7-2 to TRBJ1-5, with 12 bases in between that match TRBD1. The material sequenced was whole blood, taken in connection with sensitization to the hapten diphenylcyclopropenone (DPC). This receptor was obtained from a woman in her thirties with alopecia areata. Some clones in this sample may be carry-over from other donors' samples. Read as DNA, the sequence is TGTGCCAGCAGCCCGGGACAGGGGGCTAAGAGCAATCAGCCCCAGCATTTT. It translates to CASSPGQGAKSNQPQHF.